The entry below gives a single T cell receptor beta chain sequence along with its context. This entry is derived from a study of T cell responses to AZD1222 COVID-19 vaccine. Profiling relied on immunoSEQ multiplex PCR, and the TCRdb table lists in-frame clones only, not all of them. Of under 200,000 clones listed, 88% are singletons. The TCR originated in an adult who received the AZD1222 COVID-19 vaccine. Sequencing used peripheral blood, obtained 28 days after the second AZD1222 dose.

The CDR3 bases are TGTGCCAGCAGGAGGGGACAGGGGGCGACGACTAATGAAAAACTGTTTTTT. Protein sequence: CASRRGQGATTNEKLFF. This rearrangement joins TRBV9 to TRBJ1-4; 12 bases agree with TRBD1. The CDR3 length is 17 residues. The V segment lost 5 bases and the J segment 2 bases; nucleotides outside the gene matches: 7. Germline CDR1 reads SGDLS; CDR2 reads YYNGEE.